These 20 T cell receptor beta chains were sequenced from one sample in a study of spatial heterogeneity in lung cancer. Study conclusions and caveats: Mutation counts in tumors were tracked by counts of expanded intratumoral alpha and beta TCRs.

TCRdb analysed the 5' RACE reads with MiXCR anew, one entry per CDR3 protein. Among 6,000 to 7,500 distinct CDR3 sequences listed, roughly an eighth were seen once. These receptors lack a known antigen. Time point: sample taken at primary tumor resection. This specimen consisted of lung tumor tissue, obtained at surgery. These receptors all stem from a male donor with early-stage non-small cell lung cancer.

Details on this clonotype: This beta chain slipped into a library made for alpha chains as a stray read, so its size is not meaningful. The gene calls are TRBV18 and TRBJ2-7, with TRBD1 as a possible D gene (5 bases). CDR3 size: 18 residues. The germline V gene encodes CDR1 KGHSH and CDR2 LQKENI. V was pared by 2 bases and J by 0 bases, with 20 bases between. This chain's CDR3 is CASSPFALWGSSSYEQYF. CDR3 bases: TGTGCCAGCTCACCATTCGCTTTATGGGGCTCCAGCTCCTACGAGCAGTACTTC.

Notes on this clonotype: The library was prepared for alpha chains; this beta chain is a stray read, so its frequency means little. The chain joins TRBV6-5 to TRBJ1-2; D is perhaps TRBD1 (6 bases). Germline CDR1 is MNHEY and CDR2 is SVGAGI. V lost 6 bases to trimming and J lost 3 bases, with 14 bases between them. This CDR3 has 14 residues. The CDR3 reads CASSLQGWDYGYTF. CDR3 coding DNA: TGTGCCAGCAGCTTACAGGGTTGGGACTATGGCTACACCTTC.

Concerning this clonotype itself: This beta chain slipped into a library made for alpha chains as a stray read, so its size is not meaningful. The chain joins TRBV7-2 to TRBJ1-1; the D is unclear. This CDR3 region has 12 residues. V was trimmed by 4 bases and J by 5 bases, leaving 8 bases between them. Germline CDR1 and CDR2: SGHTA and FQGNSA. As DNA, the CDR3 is TGTGCCAGCAGCTCGGCTGGGACTGAAGCTTTCTTT. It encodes CASSSAGTEAFF.

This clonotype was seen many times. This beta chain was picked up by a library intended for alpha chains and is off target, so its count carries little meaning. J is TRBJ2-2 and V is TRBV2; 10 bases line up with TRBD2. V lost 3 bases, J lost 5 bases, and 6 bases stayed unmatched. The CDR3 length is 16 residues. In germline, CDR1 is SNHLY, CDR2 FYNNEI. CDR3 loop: CASSEIRTSGTGELFF. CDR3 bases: TGTGCCAGCAGTGAGATCCGGACTAGCGGTACCGGGGAGCTGTTTTTT.

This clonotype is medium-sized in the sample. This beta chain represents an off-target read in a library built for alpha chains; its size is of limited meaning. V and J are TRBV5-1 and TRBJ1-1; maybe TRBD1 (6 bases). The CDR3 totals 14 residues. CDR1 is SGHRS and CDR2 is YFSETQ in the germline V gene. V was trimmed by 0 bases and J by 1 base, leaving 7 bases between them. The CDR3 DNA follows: TGCGCCAGCAGCTTGGACAGGGAGAACACTGAAGCTTTCTTT. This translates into CASSLDRENTEAFF.

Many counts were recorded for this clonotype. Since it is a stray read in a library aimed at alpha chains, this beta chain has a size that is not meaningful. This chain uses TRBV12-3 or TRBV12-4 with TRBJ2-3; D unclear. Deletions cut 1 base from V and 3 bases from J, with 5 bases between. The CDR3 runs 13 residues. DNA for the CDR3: TGTGCCAGCAGTTTAGAACGGACAGATACGCAGTATTTT. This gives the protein CASSLERTDTQYF.

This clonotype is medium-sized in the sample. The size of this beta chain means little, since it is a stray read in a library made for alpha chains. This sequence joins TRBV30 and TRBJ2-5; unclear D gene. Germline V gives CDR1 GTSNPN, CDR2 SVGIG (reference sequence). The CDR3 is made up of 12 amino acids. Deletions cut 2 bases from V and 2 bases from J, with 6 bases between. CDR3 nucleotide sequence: TGTGCCTGGAGTAGAACACAAGAGACCCAGTACTTC. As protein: CAWSRTQETQYF. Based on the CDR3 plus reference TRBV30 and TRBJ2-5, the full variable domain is SQTIHQWPATLVQPVGSPLSLECTVEGTSNPNLYWYRQAAGRGLQLLFYSVGIGQISSEVPQNLSASRPQDRQFILSSKKLLLSDSGFYLCAWSRTQETQYFGPGTRLLVL.

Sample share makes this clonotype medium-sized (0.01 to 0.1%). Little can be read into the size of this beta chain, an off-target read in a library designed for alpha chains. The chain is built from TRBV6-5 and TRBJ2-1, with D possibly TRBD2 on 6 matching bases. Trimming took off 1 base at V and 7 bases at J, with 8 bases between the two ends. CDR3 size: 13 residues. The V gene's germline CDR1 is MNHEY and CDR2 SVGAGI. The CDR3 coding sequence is TGTGCCAGCAGTTACTACGGGAGTAATGAGCAGTTCTTC. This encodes CASSYYGSNEQFF.

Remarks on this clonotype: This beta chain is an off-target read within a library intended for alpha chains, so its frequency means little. The CDR3 DNA reads TGTGCCAGCAGTGAAGCCGCCCTGGCGGGCTACACCTTC. This encodes CASSEAALAGYTF. This sequence joins TRBV6-1 and TRBJ1-2; D remains ambiguous. The CDR3 runs 13 residues. Germline CDR1 is MNHNS and CDR2 is SASEGT. The V end was cut by 0 bases, the J end by 8 bases, with 10 bases between.

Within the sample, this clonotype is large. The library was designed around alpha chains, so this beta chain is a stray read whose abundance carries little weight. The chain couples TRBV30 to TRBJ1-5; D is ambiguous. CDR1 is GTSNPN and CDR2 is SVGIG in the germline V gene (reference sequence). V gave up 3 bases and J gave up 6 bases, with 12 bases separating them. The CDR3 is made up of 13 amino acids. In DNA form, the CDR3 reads TGTGCCTGGAGCATAGACATTGGTCAGCCCCAGCATTTT. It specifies CAWSIDIGQPQHF. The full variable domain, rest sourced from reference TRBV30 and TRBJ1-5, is SQTIHQWPATLVQPVGSPLSLECTVEGTSNPNLYWYRQAAGRGLQLLFYSVGIGQISSEVPQNLSASRPQDRQFILSSKKLLLSDSGFYLCAWSIDIGQPQHFGDGTRLSIL.

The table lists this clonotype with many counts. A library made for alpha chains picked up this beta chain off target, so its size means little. The CDR3 spells CASSYSDSPSMGGSYEQYF. DNA of the CDR3: TGTGCCAGCAGTTACTCGGACAGTCCCTCTATGGGAGGATCCTACGAGCAGTACTTC. The chain employs TRBV6-6 and TRBJ2-7; D tentatively fits TRBD1 or TRBD2 (6 bases each). The germline V and J ends were trimmed by 0 bases and 1 base, with 22 bases remaining between them. The CDR3 is 19 amino acids. Germline CDR1 reads MNHNY; CDR2 reads SVGAGI (reference sequence).

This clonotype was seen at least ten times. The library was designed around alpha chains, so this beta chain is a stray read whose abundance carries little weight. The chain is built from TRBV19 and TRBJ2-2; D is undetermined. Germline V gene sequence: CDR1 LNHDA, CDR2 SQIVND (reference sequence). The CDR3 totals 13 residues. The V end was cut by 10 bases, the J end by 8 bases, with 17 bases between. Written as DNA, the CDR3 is TGTGCCACCGGTACCCTGGGGAAGGGGGAGCTGTTTTTT. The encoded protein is CATGTLGKGELFF. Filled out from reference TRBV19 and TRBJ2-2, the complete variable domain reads DGGITQSPKYLFRKEGQNVTLSCEQNLNHDAMYWYRQDPGQGLRLIYYSQIVNDFQKGDIAEGYSVSREKKESFPLTVTSAQKNPTAFYLCATGTLGKGELFFGEGSRLTVL.

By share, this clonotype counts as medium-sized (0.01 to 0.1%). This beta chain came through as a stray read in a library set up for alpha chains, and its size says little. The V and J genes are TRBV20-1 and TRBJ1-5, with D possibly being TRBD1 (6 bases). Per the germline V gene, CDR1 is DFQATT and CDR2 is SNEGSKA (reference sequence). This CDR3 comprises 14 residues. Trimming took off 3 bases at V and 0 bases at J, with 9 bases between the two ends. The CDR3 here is CSASDRFSNQPQHF. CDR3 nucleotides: TGCAGTGCTAGCGACAGGTTTAGCAATCAGCCCCAGCATTTT.

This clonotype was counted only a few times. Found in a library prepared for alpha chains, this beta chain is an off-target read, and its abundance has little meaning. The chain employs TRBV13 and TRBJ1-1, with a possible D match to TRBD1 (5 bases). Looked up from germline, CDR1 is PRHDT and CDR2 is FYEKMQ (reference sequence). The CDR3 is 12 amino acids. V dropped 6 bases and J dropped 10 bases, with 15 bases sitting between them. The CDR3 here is CASSGQSTLAFF. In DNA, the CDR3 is TGTGCCAGCAGTGGACAATCCACCCTAGCTTTCTTT.

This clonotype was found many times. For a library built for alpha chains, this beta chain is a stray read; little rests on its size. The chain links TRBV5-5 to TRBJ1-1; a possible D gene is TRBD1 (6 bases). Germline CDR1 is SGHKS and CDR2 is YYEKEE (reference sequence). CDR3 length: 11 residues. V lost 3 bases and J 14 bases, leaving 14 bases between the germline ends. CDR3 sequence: CASSSDRRRFF. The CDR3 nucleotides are TGTGCCAGCAGCTCCGACAGGCGCCGCTTCTTT.

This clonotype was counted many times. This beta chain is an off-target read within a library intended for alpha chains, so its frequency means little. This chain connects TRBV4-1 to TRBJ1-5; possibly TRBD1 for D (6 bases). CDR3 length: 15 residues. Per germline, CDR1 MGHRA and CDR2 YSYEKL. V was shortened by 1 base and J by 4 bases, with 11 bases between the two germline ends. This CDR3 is CASSQGQVPNQPQHF. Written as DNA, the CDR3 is TGCGCCAGCAGCCAAGGACAGGTTCCTAATCAGCCCCAGCATTTT.

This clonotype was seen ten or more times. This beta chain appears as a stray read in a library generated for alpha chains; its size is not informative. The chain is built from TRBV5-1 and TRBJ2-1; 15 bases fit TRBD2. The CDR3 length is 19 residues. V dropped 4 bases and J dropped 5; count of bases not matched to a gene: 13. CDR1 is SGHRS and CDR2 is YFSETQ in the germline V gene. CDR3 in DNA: TGCGCCAGCAGCCCCGGACTAGCGGGAGGGGTACAAACTGACAATGAGCAGTTCTTC. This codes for CASSPGLAGGVQTDNEQFF.

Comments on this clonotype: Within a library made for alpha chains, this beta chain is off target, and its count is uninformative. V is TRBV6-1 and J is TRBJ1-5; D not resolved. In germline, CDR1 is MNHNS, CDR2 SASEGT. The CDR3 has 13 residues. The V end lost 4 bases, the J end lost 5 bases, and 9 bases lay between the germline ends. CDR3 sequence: CASSAGKDQPQHF. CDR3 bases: TGTGCCAGCAGTGCGGGAAAGGATCAGCCCCAGCATTTT.

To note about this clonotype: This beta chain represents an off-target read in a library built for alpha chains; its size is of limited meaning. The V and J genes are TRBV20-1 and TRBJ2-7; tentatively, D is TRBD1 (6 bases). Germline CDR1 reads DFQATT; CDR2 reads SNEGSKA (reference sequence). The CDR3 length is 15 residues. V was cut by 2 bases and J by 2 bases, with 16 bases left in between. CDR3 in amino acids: CSARPPTGLAYEQYF. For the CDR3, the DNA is TGCAGTGCTAGACCTCCAACAGGGCTTGCCTACGAGCAGTACTTC.

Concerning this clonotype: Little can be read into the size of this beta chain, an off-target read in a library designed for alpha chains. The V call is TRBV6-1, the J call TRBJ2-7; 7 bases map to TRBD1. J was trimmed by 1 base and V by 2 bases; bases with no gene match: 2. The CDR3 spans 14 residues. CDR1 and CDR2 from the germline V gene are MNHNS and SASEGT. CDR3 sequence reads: CASSELGQSYEQYF. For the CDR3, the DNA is TGTGCCAGCAGTGAACTGGGACAGTCCTACGAGCAGTACTTC.